Following are 3 T cell receptor beta chains from one sample sequenced in a study of long-term antiretroviral therapy in people with HIV. The authors ran the immunoSEQ assay, v3.0, at survey level. Produced via immunoSEQ multiplex PCR; TCRdb's table is partial and in-frame only. The table lists tens of thousands of clones, more than 75% of them singletons, with 7.5% to 9% in the top ten. This specimen was unsorted PBMCs, taken 4.8 to 5 years after starting antiretroviral therapy. These receptors came from a man between 40 and 49 years old with HIV.

The genes are TRBV7-6 and TRBJ2-7, with D unresolved. V was shortened by 5 bases and J by 0 bases, with 11 bases between the two germline ends. This CDR3 is 14 amino acids long. Germline CDR1 is SGHVS and CDR2 is FNYEAQ. The CDR3 coding sequence is TGTGCCAGCAGCCCCCGACCGGGCTCCTACGAGCAGTACTTC. It specifies CASSPRPGSYEQYF. Supplemented by reference TRBV7-6 and TRBJ2-7, the full variable domain reads GAGVSQSPRYKVTKRGQDVALRCDPISGHVSLYWYRQALGQGPEFLTYFNYEAQQDKSGLPNDRFSAERPEGSISTLTIQRTEQRDSAMYRCASSPRPGSYEQYFGPGTRLTVT.

This sequence joins TRBV2 and TRBJ2-1, with D possibly matching TRBD2 (5 bases). Deletions cut 5 bases from V and 4 bases from J, with 12 bases between. The CDR3 is 14 residues long. The germline V gene has CDR1 SNHLY and CDR2 FYNNEI. The CDR3 reads CASSRGREYNEQFF. The CDR3 DNA is TGTGCCAGCAGTCGTGGGAGAGAGTACAATGAGCAGTTCTTC. The entire variable domain, with the rest obtained from reference TRBV2 and TRBJ2-1, is as follows: EPEVTQTPSHQVTQMGQEVILRCVPISNHLYFYWYRQILGQKVEFLVSFYNNEISEKSEIFDDQFSVERPDGSNFTLKIRSTKLEDSAMYFCASSRGREYNEQFFGPGTRLTVL.

The chain couples TRBV11-2 to TRBJ2-1; 7 positions match TRBD1. The CDR3 is 17 amino acids. Losses at the gene ends were 0 bases for V and 4 bases for J; bases not matched to a gene: 9. CDR1 and CDR2 (germline): SGHAT, FQNNGV. CDR3 region: CASSLETWDSAYNEQFF. CDR3 DNA sequence: TGTGCCAGCAGCTTAGAAACGTGGGACAGCGCTTACAATGAGCAGTTCTTC.